This TCR beta chain was observed in a study of breast tumors, draining lymph nodes, adjacent tissues. This CDR3 has 14 residues. The germline V and J ends were trimmed by 3 bases and 5 bases, with 11 bases remaining between them. The germline V gene encodes CDR1 SGHTA and CDR2 FQGTGA. There are many counts of this clonotype. Via MiXCR, TCRdb re-called the multiplex PCR reads, giving one row per CDR3 protein. The sample gives about 230,000 distinct CDR3 sequences, about 30% of which show up once; about 1.4% is in the top ten. Breast cancer patients provided tissue from their axillary draining lymph nodes.

Source material: axillary lymph node tissue. This clonotype originated in a female donor with breast cancer. Some clones in this sample may be carry-over from other donors' samples. The chain employs TRBV7-3 and TRBJ2-1; the D gene is possibly TRBD2 (5 bases). The CDR3 region has the DNA TGTGCCAGCAGCTTCGGAGGTCCGGACAATGAGCAGTTCTTC. It yields the protein CASSFGGPDNEQFF.